This T cell receptor beta chain originates from a study of response to subunit inactivated influenza vaccine. General study results and limits: There was a suggestion from the authors that each seasonal influenza vaccination recruits few new T cells.

Via MiXCR, TCRdb re-called the RT-PCR reads, giving one row per CDR3 protein. The repertoire has roughly 460,000 distinct CDR3 sequences, approximately 11% of them found once; the top ten carry 10% to 15%. This clonotype has a count of ten or more. Its cognate antigen is unknown. The receptor was derived from a man aged 45-65 years who received an inactivated influenza vaccine. Sequencing used PBMCs from blood, obtained about 40 days after vaccination.

The CDR3 loop reads CASSLGGGGEKLFF. CDR3 in DNA: TGTGCCAGCAGTTTGGGGGGAGGAGGTGAAAAACTGTTTTTT. This rearrangement joins TRBV12-3 or TRBV12-4 to TRBJ1-4, with a possible D match to TRBD1 (5 bases). V was trimmed by 3 bases and J by 7 bases, leaving 12 bases between them. CDR3 size: 14 residues.